This note documents a single T cell receptor (beta chain) sequence. Its antigen is undetermined. These data belong to a study of T cells in tuberculosis. The protocol was immunoSEQ multiplex PCR, while the TCRdb copy is restricted to in-frame clones and leaves out a portion. The sample carries tens of thousands of clones, more than 80% recorded once. The CDR3 totals 15 residues. Germline CDR1 is LNHDA and CDR2 is SQIVND (reference sequence). V trimming: 6 bases; J trimming: 2 bases; junction bases outside the gene matches: 9. Study findings and constraints: Active tuberculosis patients had shorter CDR3-alpha; the beta difference was nonsignificant.

The V gene is TRBV19, the J gene TRBJ1-1; TRBD1 agrees at 7 bases. Material for sequencing was PBMCs. This TCR came from a donor between 10 and 35 years old with latent tuberculosis or without tuberculosis infection. Some clones in this sample may be carry-over from other donors' samples. This CDR3 reads CASSMWTGSNTEAFF. CDR3 DNA sequence: TGTGCCAGTAGCATGTGGACAGGTAGTAACACTGAAGCTTTCTTT.